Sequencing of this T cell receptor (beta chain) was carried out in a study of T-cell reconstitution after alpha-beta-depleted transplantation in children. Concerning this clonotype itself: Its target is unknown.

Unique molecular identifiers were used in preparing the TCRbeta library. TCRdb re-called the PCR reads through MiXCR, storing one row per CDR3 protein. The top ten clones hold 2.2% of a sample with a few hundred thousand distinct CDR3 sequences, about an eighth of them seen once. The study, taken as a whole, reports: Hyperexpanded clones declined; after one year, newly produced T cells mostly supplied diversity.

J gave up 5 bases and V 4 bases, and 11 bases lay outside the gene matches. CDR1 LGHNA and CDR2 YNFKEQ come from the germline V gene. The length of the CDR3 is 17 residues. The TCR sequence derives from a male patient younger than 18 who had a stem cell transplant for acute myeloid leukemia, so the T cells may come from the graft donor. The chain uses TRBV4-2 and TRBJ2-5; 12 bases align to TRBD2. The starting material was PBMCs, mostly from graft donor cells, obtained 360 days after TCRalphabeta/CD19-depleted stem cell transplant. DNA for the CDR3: TGTGCCAGCAGCCCTTACCATTCTCTAGCGGGAGGGGAGACCCAGTACTTC. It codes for CASSPYHSLAGGETQYF.